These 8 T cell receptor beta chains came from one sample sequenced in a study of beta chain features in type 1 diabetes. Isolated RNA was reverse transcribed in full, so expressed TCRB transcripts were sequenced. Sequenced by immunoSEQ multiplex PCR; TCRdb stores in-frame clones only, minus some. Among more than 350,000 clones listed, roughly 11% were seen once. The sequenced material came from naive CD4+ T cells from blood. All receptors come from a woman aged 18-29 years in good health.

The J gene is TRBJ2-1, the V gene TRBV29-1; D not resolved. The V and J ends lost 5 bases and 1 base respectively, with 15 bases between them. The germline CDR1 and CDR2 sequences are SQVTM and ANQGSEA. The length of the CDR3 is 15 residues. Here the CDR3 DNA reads TGCAGCGTTCCCCCTCTGGGGAAGTCCTACAATGAGCAGTTCTTC. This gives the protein CSVPPLGKSYNEQFF.

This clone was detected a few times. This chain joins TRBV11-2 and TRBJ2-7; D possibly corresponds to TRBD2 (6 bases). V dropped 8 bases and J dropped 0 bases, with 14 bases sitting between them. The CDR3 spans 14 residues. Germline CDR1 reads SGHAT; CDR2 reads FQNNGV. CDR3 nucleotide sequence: TGTGCCAGCCTCCCCGGGAGAAGCTCCTACGAGCAGTACTTC. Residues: CASLPGRSSYEQYF. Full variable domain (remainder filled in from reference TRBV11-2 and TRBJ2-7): EAGVAQSPRYKIIEKRQSVAFWCNPISGHATLYWYQQILGQGPKLLIQFQNNGVVDDSQLPKDRFSAERLKGVDSTLKIQPAKLEDSAVYLCASLPGRSSYEQYFGPGTRLTVT.

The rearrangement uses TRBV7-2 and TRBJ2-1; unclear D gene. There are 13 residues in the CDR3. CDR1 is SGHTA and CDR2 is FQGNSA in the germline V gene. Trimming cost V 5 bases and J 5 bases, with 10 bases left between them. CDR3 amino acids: CASSPRHHNEQFF. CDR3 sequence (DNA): TGTGCCAGCAGCCCCAGACACCACAATGAGCAGTTCTTC.

The CDR3 DNA reads as TGCAGCGTAGGCCAGGGGGGGCGCGAGCAGTACTTC. Amino acids: CSVGQGGREQYF. The chain links TRBV29-1 to TRBJ2-7; D may correspond to TRBD1 or TRBD2 (7 bases each). The CDR3 is made up of 12 amino acids. V lost 6 bases and J lost 6, with 15 bases in between. Germline V gene sequence: CDR1 SQVTM, CDR2 ANQGSEA.

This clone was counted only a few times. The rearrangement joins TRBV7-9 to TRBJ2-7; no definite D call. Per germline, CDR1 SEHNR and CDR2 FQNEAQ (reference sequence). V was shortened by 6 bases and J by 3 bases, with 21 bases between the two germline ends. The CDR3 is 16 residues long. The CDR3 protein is CASSSTARGSGYEQYF. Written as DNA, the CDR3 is TGTGCCAGCAGTTCCACCGCCCGTGGGTCGGGCTACGAGCAGTACTTC.

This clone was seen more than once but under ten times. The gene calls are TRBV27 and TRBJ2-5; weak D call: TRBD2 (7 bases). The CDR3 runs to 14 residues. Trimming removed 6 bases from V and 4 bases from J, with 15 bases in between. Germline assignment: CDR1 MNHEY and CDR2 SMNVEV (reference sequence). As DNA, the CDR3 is TGTGCCAGCAGCCCTGGGGGGGCCAGAGAGACCCAGTACTTC. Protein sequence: CASSPGGARETQYF.

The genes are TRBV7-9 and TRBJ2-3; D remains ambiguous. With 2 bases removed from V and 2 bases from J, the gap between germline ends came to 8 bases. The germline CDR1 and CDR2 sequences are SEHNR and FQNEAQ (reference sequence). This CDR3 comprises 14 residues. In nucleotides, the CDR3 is TGTGCCAGCAGCTTATTACCTTACACAGATACGCAGTATTTT. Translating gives CASSLLPYTDTQYF.

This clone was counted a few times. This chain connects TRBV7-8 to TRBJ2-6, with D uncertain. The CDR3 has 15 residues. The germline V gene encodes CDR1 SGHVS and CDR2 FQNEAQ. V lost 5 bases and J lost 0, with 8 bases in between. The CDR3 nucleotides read TGTGCCAGCAGCGCAGCCACCTCTGGGGCCAACGTCCTGACTTTC. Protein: CASSAATSGANVLTF.